Each of the 23 T cell receptor beta chains below was sequenced from the same sample in a study of OX40 agonist ivuxolimab in advanced cancers. The library was obtained by the immunoSEQ multiplex PCR assay. The source is immuneACCESS, and TCRdb retained only in-frame sequences with V and J called. Part of the clones is not carried over; for the studies checked, unresolved V genes explain less than half of this, and the remainder is unexplained. The sample table records roughly 93,000 clones; roughly nine tenths of these occur just once. 1.5% to 2% of the sample goes to the ten largest clones. The sequencing here drew on CD4+ or CD8+ T cells sorted from blood, taken in a trial of the OX40 agonist ivuxolimab. These receptors all come from an adult with an advanced solid tumor such as melanoma, head and neck, liver or kidney cancer.

The rearrangement joins TRBV28 to TRBJ1-3; D not certain. The germline V and J ends were trimmed by 3 bases and 3 bases, with 6 bases remaining between them. This CDR3 comprises 13 residues. CDR1 is MDHEN and CDR2 is SYDVKM in the germline V gene. The CDR3 region has the DNA TGTGCCAGCAGTTTTCAGATTGGAAACACCATATATTTT. Its protein product is CASSFQIGNTIYF.

This rearrangement joins TRBV7-2 to TRBJ2-7, with D possibly being TRBD2 (6 bases). The V and J ends lost 0 bases and 0 bases respectively, with 9 bases between them. Germline V lookup: CDR1 SGHTA, CDR2 FQGNSA. CDR3 length equals 15 residues. The chain's CDR3 is CASSLASGLSYEQYF. The CDR3 DNA reads TGTGCCAGCAGCTTAGCTAGCGGTCTCTCCTACGAGCAGTACTTC. The full variable domain, rest sourced from reference TRBV7-2 and TRBJ2-7, is GAGVSQSPSNKVTEKGKDVELRCDPISGHTALYWYRQSLGQGLEFLIYFQGNSAPDKSGLPSDRFSAERTGGSVSTLTIQRTQQEDSAVYLCASSLASGLSYEQYFGPGTRLTVT.

This sequence joins TRBV19 and TRBJ2-2; D not resolved. In germline, CDR1 is LNHDA, CDR2 SQIVND (reference sequence). The CDR3 is 11 amino acids. The V end lost 6 bases, the J end lost 5 bases, and 4 bases lay between the germline ends. The CDR3 DNA sequence: TGTGCCAGTAGGGTTACCGGGGAGCTGTTTTTT. Translation gives CASRVTGELFF. Combining the CDR3 with reference TRBV19 and TRBJ2-2 gives the whole variable domain DGGITQSPKYLFRKEGQNVTLSCEQNLNHDAMYWYRQDPGQGLRLIYYSQIVNDFQKGDIAEGYSVSREKKESFPLTVTSAQKNPTAFYLCASRVTGELFFGEGSRLTVL.

The V gene is TRBV5-1, the J gene TRBJ2-3, with TRBD2 matching 10 bases. Germline V lookup: CDR1 SGHRS, CDR2 YFSETQ. The CDR3 consists of 15 residues. V was clipped by 3 bases and J by 8 bases; unmatched bases: 9. Here the CDR3 DNA reads TGCGCCAGCAGCTCGTTAGCGGGAGGCGAAGGTACGCAGTATTTT. Protein sequence: CASSSLAGGEGTQYF. The complete variable domain, with remaining parts taken from reference TRBV5-1 and TRBJ2-3, reads KAGVTQTPRYLIKTRGQQVTLSCSPISGHRSVSWYQQTPGQGLQFLFEYFSETQRNKGNFPGRFSGRQFSNSRSEMNVSTLELGDSALYLCASSSLAGGEGTQYFGPGTRLTVL.

The V gene is TRBV7-9, the J gene TRBJ2-3; D unclear. The V gene lost 3 bases and the J gene lost 8 bases, with 15 bases spanning the gap. The CDR3 covers 14 residues. Germline values: CDR1 SEHNR, CDR2 FQNEAQ (reference sequence). The CDR3 nucleotides are TGTGCCAGCAGCTTGCCCGTAAGTGGTGGTACGCAGTATTTT. Protein sequence: CASSLPVSGGTQYF.

The chain uses TRBV10-3 and TRBJ2-1; D gene uncertain. This CDR3 is built from 13 residues. The V end lost 4 bases, the J end lost 5 bases, and 9 bases lay between the germline ends. Germline CDR1 and CDR2: ENHRY and SYGVKD. CDR3 coding DNA: TGTGCCATCAGTGGGGCAGGTAACAATGAGCAGTTCTTC. Amino acid sequence: CAISGAGNNEQFF.

This clone was seen once. V usage is TRBV18 and J usage is TRBJ2-1; 7 bases match TRBD1. Per the germline V gene, CDR1 is KGHSH and CDR2 is LQKENI. V lost 5 bases to trimming and J lost 14 bases; unmatched junction nucleotides: 9. CDR3 length: 12 amino acids. The CDR3 DNA reads as TGTGCCAGCTCAGGCCAGGGGACAGTTGAGTTCTTC. It codes for CASSGQGTVEFF.

J is TRBJ2-7 and V is TRBV27, with D possibly being TRBD2 (6 bases). V was cut by 4 bases and J by 0 bases, with 16 bases left in between. The CDR3 totals 16 residues. Per germline, CDR1 MNHEY and CDR2 SMNVEV (reference sequence). The CDR3 loop is CASSSSGLLSSYEQYF. For the CDR3, the DNA is TGTGCCAGCAGTTCCTCGGGACTCTTGAGCTCCTACGAGCAGTACTTC.

The chain carries TRBV9 and TRBJ1-2, with 7 nucleotides matching TRBD1. CDR1 is SGDLS, CDR2 YYNGEE, per germline. The CDR3 runs 14 residues. After removal of 1 base from V and 6 bases from J, the junction contained 6 bases not matched to a gene. The CDR3 region has the DNA TGTGCCAGCAGCGTAACGGGACAGAGTCATGGCTACACCTTC. Translating it yields CASSVTGQSHGYTF.

The chain employs TRBV9 and TRBJ2-1; no clear D. There are 16 residues in the CDR3. The germline V gene has CDR1 SGDLS and CDR2 YYNGEE. V was trimmed by 4 bases and J by 4 bases, leaving 18 bases between them. CDR3 protein: CASSPLLADGYNEQFF. The CDR3 DNA is TGTGCCAGCAGCCCCCTCTTGGCGGACGGTTACAATGAGCAGTTCTTC. The complete variable domain, with remaining parts taken from reference TRBV9 and TRBJ2-1, reads DSGVTQTPKHLITATGQRVTLRCSPRSGDLSVYWYQQSLDQGLQFLIQYYNGEERAKGNILERFSAQQFPDLHSELNLSSLELGDSALYFCASSPLLADGYNEQFFGPGTRLTVL.

This clone was counted a single time. The chain links TRBV10-3 to TRBJ2-5; 8 bases align to TRBD2. The CDR3 is 14 residues long. CDR1 and CDR2 from the germline V gene are ENHRY and SYGVKD. V dropped 0 bases and J dropped 5; count of bases not matched to a gene: 2. CDR3 DNA: TGTGCCATCAGTGAGTCCGGGGGGGAGGAGACCCAGTACTTC. It translates to CAISESGGEETQYF.

This clone was found a few times. This chain links TRBV29-1 with TRBJ2-4; a possible D gene is TRBD2 (6 bases). The length of the CDR3 is 14 residues. From germline, CDR1 is SQVTM and CDR2 ANQGSEA. The V end lost 6 bases, the J end lost 3 bases, and 15 bases lay between the germline ends. The CDR3 DNA follows: TGCAGCGTACATGAGGGACTGTTCAAAAACATTCAGTACTTC. Its translation is CSVHEGLFKNIQYF.

The V call is TRBV21-1, the J call TRBJ1-2; the table assigns TRBD1, which was not confirmed against the DNA. TRBV21-1 is a recognized pseudogene. The CDR3 extends over 17 amino acids. CDR3 DNA: TGTGCCAGCACCCCTTTAGGACAGCCACCTCTTAACTATGGCTACACCTTC. It encodes CASTPLGQPPLNYGYTF.

The V call is TRBV2, the J call TRBJ2-1, with 8 bases aligning to TRBD2. From germline, CDR1 is SNHLY and CDR2 FYNNEI. J gave up 2 bases and V 8 bases, and 2 bases lay outside the gene matches. The CDR3 consists of 13 residues. CDR3 sequence reads: CASEGLAYNEQFF. The CDR3 DNA is TGTGCCAGCGAGGGACTAGCCTACAATGAGCAGTTCTTC.

The chain links TRBV5-4 to TRBJ2-3; tentative D call: TRBD2 (5 bases). Germline V lookup: CDR1 SGHNT, CDR2 YYREEE (reference sequence). The V and J ends lost 4 bases and 3 bases respectively, with 12 bases between them. The CDR3 is 14 amino acids. CDR3 amino acids: CASSPDPGTDTQYF. The CDR3 DNA is TGTGCCAGCAGCCCGGACCCGGGGACAGATACGCAGTATTTT.

This clone was picked up one time. The V and J genes are TRBV11-2 and TRBJ2-5, with 7 nucleotides matching TRBD1. The CDR3 is made up of 19 amino acids. V shed 2 bases, J shed 2 bases, and the junction held 17 bases outside the gene matches. Germline CDR1 SGHAT, CDR2 FQNNGV. The CDR3 sequence: CASSLRGQDRGNSQETQYF. DNA for the CDR3: TGTGCCAGCAGCTTACGAGGACAGGACCGAGGGAACTCTCAAGAGACCCAGTACTTC.

V usage is TRBV28 and J usage is TRBJ1-5, with 9 bases identical to TRBD1. The germline gives CDR1 MDHEN, CDR2 SYDVKM. V lost 7 bases and J lost 1; bases outside the gene matches: 14. This CDR3 comprises 18 residues. The CDR3 nucleotides are TGTGCCAGCACCCCGGGACAGGGATCGCCCTTGAGCAATCAGCCCCAGCATTTT. The encoded protein is CASTPGQGSPLSNQPQHF.

The chain is built from TRBV5-1 and TRBJ1-3; D unresolved. Trimming cost V 0 bases and J 0 bases, with 10 bases left between them. Germline CDR1 is SGHRS and CDR2 is YFSETQ. The CDR3 extends over 16 amino acids. CDR3 in DNA: TGCGCCAGCAGCTTGGCTCGGCAGGACTCTGGAAACACCATATATTTT. Its translation: CASSLARQDSGNTIYF. The full variable domain, completed using reference TRBV5-1 and TRBJ1-3, is KAGVTQTPRYLIKTRGQQVTLSCSPISGHRSVSWYQQTPGQGLQFLFEYFSETQRNKGNFPGRFSGRQFSNSRSEMNVSTLELGDSALYLCASSLARQDSGNTIYFGEGSWLTVV.

V is TRBV7-2 and J is TRBJ1-1, with D unresolved. The CDR3 consists of 13 residues. The V end was cut by 5 bases, the J end by 9 bases, with 16 bases between. Germline lookup yields CDR1 SGHTA and CDR2 FQGNSA. CDR3 sequence reads: CASSPYLQLQAFF. The CDR3 DNA sequence: TGTGCCAGCAGCCCCTACCTGCAGCTTCAAGCTTTCTTT.

J is TRBJ2-7 and V is TRBV19; unclear D gene. In germline, CDR1 is LNHDA, CDR2 SQIVND (reference sequence). Trimming took 6 bases from V and 6 from J, leaving 27 bases between them. The CDR3 sequence is 17 residues long. The CDR3 DNA reads as TGTGCCAGTAGCCTCATTCTTTGGGCTACGTCGGCCTCCGAGCAGTACTTC. Protein sequence: CASSLILWATSASEQYF.

With regard to this clone: The same CDR3 can be traced to other DNA sequences in this sample. The V call is TRBV28, the J call TRBJ2-7; D gene ambiguous. Trimming shortened V by 5 bases and J by 3 bases, and 5 bases separated the two germline ends. CDR3 size: 11 residues. Germline CDR1 MDHEN, CDR2 SYDVKM. CDR3 in amino acids: CASSLNYEQYF. Written as DNA, the CDR3 is TGTGCCAGCAGTCTAAACTACGAGCAGTACTTC.

The chain recombines TRBV7-2 with TRBJ1-2; D uncertain. The CDR3 has 15 residues. CDR1 and CDR2 from the germline V gene are SGHTA and FQGNSA. V lost 0 bases, J lost 6 bases, and 14 bases lay in between. CDR3 nucleotides: TGTGCCAGCAGCTTAGCGCGAGGCCGGAGAAATGGCTACACCTTC. Residues: CASSLARGRRNGYTF.

The rearrangement joins TRBV2 to TRBJ1-1; 10 bases agree with TRBD1. Germline V gene data show CDR1 as SNHLY and CDR2 as FYNNEI. This CDR3 is 15 amino acids long. The ends lost 1 base at V and 6 bases at J; junction bases unmatched: 5. CDR3 region: CASSEGDRGEAEAFF. The CDR3 DNA is TGTGCCAGCAGTGAAGGGGACAGGGGAGAGGCTGAAGCTTTCTTT.